This TCR beta chain was identified during a study of Graves' ophthalmopathy and Graves' hyperthyroidism. The study amplified TCR beta CDR3 regions using RNA transcripts. The first round was an RT-PCR with HTBI primers, and the second round was a multiplex PCR. TCRdb re-derived calls from the multiplex PCR reads in MiXCR, one entry per CDR3 protein. Here the sample spans fewer than 250,000 distinct CDR3 sequences, over 25% being singletons. This clonotype showed up many times. CDR3 length: 14 residues. Germline CDR1 DFQATT, CDR2 SNEGSKA (reference sequence). The ends were cut back, 1 base at V and 5 bases at J, with 14 bases in the middle.

The source of this sequence is a man aged 45 to 65 with Graves' ophthalmopathy. This chain joins TRBV20-1 and TRBJ1-1, with D uncertain. The material sequenced was peripheral blood. The CDR3 protein is CSARARTTQTEAFF. The DNA of the CDR3 is TGCAGTGCTAGAGCCCGGACCACCCAAACTGAAGCTTTCTTT.